This T cell receptor beta chain was identified during a study of CD8+ T cells in alopecia areata. Investigators isolated RNA and reverse transcribed it into cDNA to act as the sequencing template. The data were produced by immunoSEQ multiplex PCR, yet TCRdb's version contains in-frame clones alone and is incomplete. Here the sample spans under 150,000 clones, approximately 65% being singletons. The CDR3 spans 16 residues. V was shortened by 4 bases and J by 2 bases, with 17 bases between the two germline ends. CDR1 is SGHDT and CDR2 is YYEEEE in the germline V gene. Sorting separated CD4+ and CD8+ T cells out of PBMCs.

The chain employs TRBV5-6 and TRBJ2-3, with D tentatively TRBD1 or TRBD2 (5 bases each). This TCR was recovered from a human donor in good health. Sequenced input: CD8+ T cells sorted from blood. CDR3 residues: CASSLRDGPDTDTQYF. CDR3 nucleotides: TGTGCCAGCAGCCTCCGGGACGGGCCTGACACAGATACGCAGTATTTT.